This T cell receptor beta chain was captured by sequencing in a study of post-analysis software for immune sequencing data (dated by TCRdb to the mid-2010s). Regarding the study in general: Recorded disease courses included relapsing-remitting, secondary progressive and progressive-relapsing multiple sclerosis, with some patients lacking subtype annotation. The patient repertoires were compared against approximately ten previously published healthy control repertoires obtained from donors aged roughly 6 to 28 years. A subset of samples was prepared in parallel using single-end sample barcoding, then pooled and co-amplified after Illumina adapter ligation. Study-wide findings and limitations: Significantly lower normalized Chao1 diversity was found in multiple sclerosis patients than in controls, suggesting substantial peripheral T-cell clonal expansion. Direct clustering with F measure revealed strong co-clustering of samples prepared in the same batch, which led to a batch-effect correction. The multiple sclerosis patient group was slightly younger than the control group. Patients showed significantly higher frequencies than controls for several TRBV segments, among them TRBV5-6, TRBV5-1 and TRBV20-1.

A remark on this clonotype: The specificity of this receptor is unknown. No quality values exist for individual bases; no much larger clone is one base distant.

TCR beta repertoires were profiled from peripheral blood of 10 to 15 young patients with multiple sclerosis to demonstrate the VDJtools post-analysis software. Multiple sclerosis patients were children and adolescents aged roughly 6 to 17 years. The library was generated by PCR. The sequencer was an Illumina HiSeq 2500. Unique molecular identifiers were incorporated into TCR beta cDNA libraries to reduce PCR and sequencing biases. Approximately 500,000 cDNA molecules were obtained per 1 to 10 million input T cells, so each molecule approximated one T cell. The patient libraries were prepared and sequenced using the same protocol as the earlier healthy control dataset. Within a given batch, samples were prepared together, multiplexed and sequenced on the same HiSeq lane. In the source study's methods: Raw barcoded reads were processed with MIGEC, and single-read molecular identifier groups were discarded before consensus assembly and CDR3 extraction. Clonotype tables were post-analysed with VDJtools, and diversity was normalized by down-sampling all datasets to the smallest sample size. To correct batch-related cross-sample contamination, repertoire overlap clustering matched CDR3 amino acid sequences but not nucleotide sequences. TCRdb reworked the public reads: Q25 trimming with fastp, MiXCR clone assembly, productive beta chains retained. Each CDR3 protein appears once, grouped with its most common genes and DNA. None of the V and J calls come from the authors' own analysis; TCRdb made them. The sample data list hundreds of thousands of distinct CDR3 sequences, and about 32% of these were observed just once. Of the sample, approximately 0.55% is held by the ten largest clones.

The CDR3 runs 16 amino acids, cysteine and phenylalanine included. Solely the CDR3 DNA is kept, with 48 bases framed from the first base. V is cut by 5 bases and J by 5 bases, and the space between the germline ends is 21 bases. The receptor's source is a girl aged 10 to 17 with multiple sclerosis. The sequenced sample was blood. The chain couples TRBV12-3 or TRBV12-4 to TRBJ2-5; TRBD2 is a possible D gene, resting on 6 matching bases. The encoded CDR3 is CASSTAAGLLGETQYF. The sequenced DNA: TGTGCCAGCAGTACCGCGGCGGGGTTGCTTGGGGAGACCCAGTACTTC.